The 12 T cell receptor beta chains in this list originate from one sample, sequenced in a study of STAT3 mutations in large granular lymphocyte leukemia. Overall study results and limits: Every T-cell large granular lymphocyte leukemia patient had at least one immunodominant TCR beta clonotype.

For these TCRs, the target antigens are not known. Assay used: immunoSEQ multiplex PCR; TCRdb lists only in-frame clones, some missing. The sample holds 35,000 or so clones; roughly 88% are singletons and the top ten take 0.35% to 0.5%. Sequenced: PBMCs. These receptor sequences come from a human donor with T large granular lymphocyte leukemia. Some clones in this sample may be carry-over from other donors' samples.

CDR3 DNA sequence: TGTGCCAGCTCACGGGGGACGGTTCAAGAGACCCAGTACTTC. Protein: CASSRGTVQETQYF. The chain recombines TRBV18 with TRBJ2-5; D may be TRBD1 or TRBD2 (5 bases each). Trimming stripped 4 bases from V and 2 bases from J, with 11 bases between. Germline CDR1 and CDR2: KGHSH and LQKENI. This CDR3 has 14 residues.

This clone appeared once. This chain's CDR3 is CASSLQGIEQFF. The CDR3 DNA reads as TGTGCCAGCAGCTTACAGGGTATTGAGCAGTTCTTC. The rearrangement links TRBV13 to TRBJ2-1; maybe TRBD1 (5 bases). The germline gives CDR1 PRHDT, CDR2 FYEKMQ (reference sequence). Deletions cut 2 bases from V and 9 bases from J, with 8 bases between. The CDR3 spans 12 residues.

The chain has TRBV28 and TRBJ1-5; D possibly corresponds to TRBD1 (5 bases). Between the trimmed V and J ends, which lost 7 bases and 9 bases, there was a span of 19 bases. This CDR3 region has 14 residues. Germline values: CDR1 MDHEN, CDR2 SYDVKM. CDR3 nucleotides: TGTGCCAGCATTCGCAGGGACGGGATCTGGCCCCAGCATTTT. Encoded protein: CASIRRDGIWPQHF. The entire variable domain, with the rest obtained from reference TRBV28 and TRBJ1-5, is as follows: DVKVTQSSRYLVKRTGEKVFLECVQDMDHENMFWYRQDPGLGLRLIYFSYDVKMKEKGDIPEGYSVSREKKERFSLILESASTNQTSMYLCASIRRDGIWPQHFGDGTRLSIL.

The chain combines TRBV28 with TRBJ1-4, with D possibly matching TRBD1 (5 bases). This CDR3 contains 15 residues. Germline V CDR1 and CDR2: MDHEN, SYDVKM. V lost 6 bases to trimming and J lost 10 bases, with 21 bases between them. The CDR3 DNA reads TGTGCCAGCAGCCTGGGGGGTACTAGGTTGGTAAAACTGTTTTTT. Residues: CASSLGGTRLVKLFF.

This chain joins TRBV4-1 and TRBJ2-5, with 11 nucleotides matching TRBD2. The junction had 9 bases not matched to a gene; V was cut back by 4 bases and J by 5 bases. This CDR3 contains 16 residues. Germline CDR1 and CDR2: MGHRA and YSYEKL. CDR3 residues: CASSPIAGGPRETQYF. The CDR3 DNA follows: TGCGCCAGCAGCCCGATAGCGGGGGGGCCACGGGAGACCCAGTACTTC.

The chain carries TRBV5-1 and TRBJ2-6, with D tentatively TRBD1 (5 bases). The V end was cut by 5 bases, the J end by 2 bases, with 14 bases between. CDR1 SGHRS and CDR2 YFSETQ come from the germline V gene. The CDR3 covers 16 residues. CDR3 in DNA: TGCGCCAGCAGGCTGGGCAGGGTTGCTGGGGCCAACGTCCTGACTTTC. It is translated as CASRLGRVAGANVLTF.

The chain joins TRBV27 to TRBJ2-3, with D unclear. Between the trimmed V and J ends, which lost 6 bases and 6 bases, there was a span of 10 bases. Per the germline V gene, CDR1 is MNHEY and CDR2 is SMNVEV (reference sequence). The CDR3 loop spans 12 amino acids. In DNA, the CDR3 is TGTGCCAGCAGGAATGTGGCTGATACGCAGTATTTT. Its translation is CASRNVADTQYF.

J is TRBJ2-5 and V is TRBV11-2; D gene ambiguous. V was trimmed by 3 bases and J by 4 bases, leaving 6 bases between them. Germline CDR1 is SGHAT and CDR2 is FQNNGV. The CDR3 sequence is 12 residues long. As DNA, the CDR3 is TGTGCCAGCAGCTTGGTGGTAGAGACCCAGTACTTC. Its protein is CASSLVVETQYF.

The chain links TRBV7-2 to TRBJ2-5; 7 nucleotides align to TRBD1. The V gene's germline CDR1 is SGHTA and CDR2 FQGNSA. The J segment lost 7 bases and the V segment lost 5 bases, leaving 7 bases of the junction unmatched. This CDR3 is built from 13 residues. The CDR3 protein is CASSPDRDGTQYF. In DNA form, the CDR3 reads TGTGCCAGCAGCCCAGACAGGGACGGGACCCAGTACTTC.

The chain has TRBV18 and TRBJ1-2; possibly TRBD1 for D (5 bases). CDR1 is KGHSH and CDR2 is LQKENI in the germline V gene. Trimming left V 3 bases short and J 4 bases short, with 6 bases between. This CDR3 region has 12 residues. CDR3 protein: CASSPTVYGYTF. CDR3 DNA: TGTGCCAGCTCACCGACAGTCTATGGCTACACCTTC.

This clone was seen a single time. This chain uses TRBV7-2 with TRBJ1-5; 8 positions match TRBD1. The CDR3 spans 13 residues. From germline, CDR1 is SGHTA and CDR2 FQGNSA. V was clipped by 5 bases and J by 6 bases; unmatched bases: 3. CDR3 loop: CASSPDRVQPQHF. CDR3 nucleotides: TGTGCCAGCAGCCCGGACAGGGTTCAGCCCCAGCATTTT.

This sequence joins TRBV30 and TRBJ2-3, with D unclear. Trimming left V 0 bases short and J 2 bases short, with 12 bases between. The CDR3 covers 15 residues. Germline CDR1 GTSNPN, CDR2 SVGIG (reference sequence). The CDR3 coding sequence is TGTGCCTGGAGTGTACGTTTCCGTCTCACAGATACGCAGTATTTT. Residues: CAWSVRFRLTDTQYF.